These T cell receptor beta chains were read from a single sample in a study of CD8+ T cells in alopecia areata. The method was immunoSEQ multiplex PCR; TCRdb's version includes in-frame clones alone and lacks a portion of them. The sample carries under 300,000 clones, 60% recorded once. The material was CD4+ T cells sorted from blood, obtained at week 52, from a patient treated with tofacitinib. These receptors were taken from a human donor with alopecia areata. Both conserved end residues are part of each CDR3. Fields, in order: D gene, V gene, J gene, clone size, CDR3 DNA, CDR3 protein. The D gene is left open where the match is weak. A clone size is listed for some rows: how often the clone was seen (once, few, many), or a class if it is expanded.

.,TRBV7-2,TRBJ1-1,.,TGTGCCAGCAGCTTAGTTATCTGGGACACTGAAGCTTTCTTT,CASSLVIWDTEAFF
.,TRBV6-6,TRBJ1-3,.,TGTGCCAGCAGTATCCTGTCTCCCTCTGGAAACACCATATATTTT,CASSILSPSGNTIYF
TRBD1,TRBV6-6,TRBJ1-1,.,TGTGCCAGCACCGAGACAGGGCTGATGAACACTGAAGCTTTCTTT,CASTETGLMNTEAFF
TRBD1,TRBV29-1,TRBJ2-3,few,TGCAGCGTTTTTCAGGACAGGGGCATCACAGATACGCAGTATTTT,CSVFQDRGITDTQYF
.,TRBV30,TRBJ1-6,.,TGTGCCTGGAGTAACGGAAAGTACTCACCCCTCCACTTT,CAWSNGKYSPLHF
.,TRBV11-1,TRBJ2-5,.,TGTGCCAGCAGCTTAGGAGGTGGGCAGGGCACGGAGACCCAGTACTTC,CASSLGGGQGTETQYF
.,TRBV2,TRBJ2-2,.,TGTGCCAGCAGTGAAGCTGTGGGGGCCCTGGCCGGGGAGCTGTTTTTT,CASSEAVGALAGELFF
.,TRBV18,TRBJ2-3,few,TGTGCCAGCTCACCAACTACTGGGGATACGCAGTATTTT,CASSPTTGDTQYF
TRBD1,TRBV7-9,TRBJ2-6,once,TGTGCCAGCAGCTTTTCTGAGTCGATGACAGGGTCCGGGGCCAACGTCCTGACTTTC,CASSFSESMTGSGANVLTF
.,TRBV2,TRBJ2-7,.,TGTGCCACCGGACAGAACTACGAGCAGTACTTC,CATGQNYEQYF
.,TRBV30,TRBJ2-1,.,TGTGCCTGGAGTGTCGGGTTAACCGAGCAGTTCTTC,CAWSVGLTEQFF
TRBD1,TRBV4-3,TRBJ1-2,few,TGCGCCAGCAGCCAAGAAAGCGCAGGGGGCCTCGATGGCTACACCTTC,CASSQESAGGLDGYTF
.,TRBV25-1,TRBJ1-2,.,TGTGCCAGCAGTGAATCTGGTCAGTACTATGGCTACACCTTC,CASSESGQYYGYTF
.,TRBV27,TRBJ2-6,.,TGTGCCAGCACCACTCGCGGGGCCAACGTCCTGACTTTC,CASTTRGANVLTF
.,TRBV20-1,TRBJ2-1,few,TGCAGTGCTGACGGATACAATGAGCAGTTCTTC,CSADGYNEQFF
.,TRBV28,TRBJ2-7,.,TGTGCCAGCAGCGTCATAGGCAACGAGCAGTACTTC,CASSVIGNEQYF
.,TRBV9,TRBJ1-1,few,TGTGCCAGCAGCGGTGGGAGTGACACTGAAGCTTTCTTT,CASSGGSDTEAFF
.,TRBV15,TRBJ1-6,once,TGTGCCACCAGCAGAGATGGCTCGGAGGGACGGTCCTATAATTCACCCCTCCACTTT,CATSRDGSEGRSYNSPLHF
.,TRBV30,TRBJ2-1,.,TGTGCCTGGAGGGGACCTGTCGTAAACAATGAGCAGTTCTTC,CAWRGPVVNNEQFF
TRBD2,TRBV13,TRBJ2-5,few,TGTGCCAGCAGCCCTCGGGGGGTCCCTGAGACCCAGTACTTC,CASSPRGVPETQYF
.,TRBV4-1,TRBJ1-5,.,TGCGCCAGCAGCCCCCAACAGCTTCTCAATCAGCCCCAGCATTTT,CASSPQQLLNQPQHF
.,TRBV25-1,TRBJ1-5,.,TGTGCCAGCAGCCCACTGGGGGATAATCAGCCCCAGCATTTT,CASSPLGDNQPQHF